What follows is one TCR beta chain and its context. The target antigen is unknown. The record originates from a study of CD8+ T cells in alopecia areata. CD25+CD127- cells were obtained by sorting CD4+ cells, for about 5 patients. Patients with alopecia areata provided lesional scalp punch biopsies as well as peripheral blood. Cell sorting on a FACSAria was used to separate CD4+ and CD8+ T cells from the PBMCs. Sequencing used cDNA as its template, made by extracting RNA and reverse transcribing it. The method was immunoSEQ multiplex PCR; TCRdb's version includes in-frame clones alone and lacks a portion of them. The sample includes more than 11,000 clones, roughly 54% seen only once; the top ten take 3.9%. Germline V gene lookup returns CDR1 MNHGY and CDR2 SAAAGT. The V segment lost 6 bases and the J segment 6 bases; nucleotides outside the gene matches: 14. The CDR3 is made up of 17 amino acids. Study-level results: Elevated clonality characterized lesional scalp relative to normal scalp, particularly in alopecia totalis/universalis. Patients shared TCRs less clearly than mice did, possibly owing to HLA.

V and J are TRBV6-8 and TRBJ2-7, with 13 bases identical to TRBD2. The sequence was obtained from a human donor with alopecia areata. The sample consisted of CD4+ Tregs sorted from blood. Written as DNA, the CDR3 is TGTGCCAGCAGACACGGCCTACTAGCGGGAGGGCCTTGCGAGCAGTACTTC. Translating gives CASRHGLLAGGPCEQYF.